Each of the 21 T cell receptor beta chains below was sequenced from the same sample in a study of blood T cell repertoires in COVID-19. Profiled with immunoSEQ multiplex PCR; TCRdb holds only in-frame clones, not every one. The sample yields about 220,000 clones, 86% seen once. Input material: PBMCs or T cells enriched from blood (not recorded which). The receptors originated from a woman aged 40 to 55 with acute COVID-19.

The genes are TRBV2 and TRBJ1-5; D possibly corresponds to TRBD1 (6 bases). This CDR3 has 17 residues. CDR1 is SNHLY, CDR2 FYNNEI, per germline. Trimming left V 6 bases short and J 2 bases short, with 20 bases between. CDR3 bases: TGTGCCAGCAGAGTGGGGGCTGGAACCGGAGGCAATCAGCCCCAGCATTTT. It translates to CASRVGAGTGGNQPQHF.

This chain's CDR3 is CASSAGQVSRGYGYTF. The DNA of the CDR3 is TGTGCCAGCAGCGCAGGACAGGTTAGTCGAGGCTATGGCTACACCTTC. J is TRBJ1-2 and V is TRBV9; 7 nucleotides match TRBD1. CDR1 SGDLS and CDR2 YYNGEE come from the germline V gene. V lost 3 bases to trimming and J lost 4 bases; unmatched junction nucleotides: 12. CDR3 length equals 16 residues.

J is TRBJ2-7 and V is TRBV27; 8 nucleotides align to TRBD2. The V and J ends lost 5 bases and 0 bases, in that order; junction bases with no gene match: 9. CDR3 length: 16 residues. Germline CDR1 reads MNHEY; CDR2 reads SMNVEV (reference sequence). Here the CDR3 DNA reads TGTGCCAGCAGTCCATCGGGAGGGGACCTCTCCTACGAGCAGTACTTC. Its translation is CASSPSGGDLSYEQYF.

This chain links TRBV3-1 (or the pseudogene TRBV3-2) with TRBJ2-2; 9 bases align to TRBD2. Germline V gene sequence: CDR1 LGHDT, CDR2 YNNKEL (reference sequence). The CDR3 is 18 amino acids. Unmatched junction bases numbered 9, after V lost 0 bases and J lost 4 bases. The CDR3 reads CASSQDGWRGGLTGELFF. CDR3 sequence (DNA): TGTGCCAGCAGCCAAGATGGATGGCGGGGGGGCCTCACCGGGGAGCTGTTTTTT.

The chain links TRBV2 to TRBJ1-1; D uncertain. Germline values: CDR1 SNHLY, CDR2 FYNNEI. V was cut by 4 bases and J by 4 bases, with 19 bases left in between. This CDR3 spans 16 amino acids. The CDR3 coding sequence is TGTGCCAGCAGTGTCTGGCTCACCGAAGGGAGCACTGAAGCTTTCTTT. This encodes CASSVWLTEGSTEAFF.

The chain combines TRBV30 with TRBJ1-1; TRBD1 might be the D (6 bases). Germline V lookup: CDR1 GTSNPN, CDR2 SVGIG (reference sequence). Trimming stripped 1 base from V and 4 bases from J, with 10 bases between. The CDR3 is made up of 13 amino acids. The CDR3 loop is CAWSGTGPTEAFF. CDR3 nucleotide sequence: TGTGCCTGGAGTGGAACAGGGCCCACTGAAGCTTTCTTT.

J is TRBJ2-3 and V is TRBV29-1; perhaps TRBD1 as D (6 bases). Germline CDR1 and CDR2: SQVTM and ANQGSEA. The length of the CDR3 is 12 residues. Trimming removed 6 bases from V and 2 bases from J, with 9 bases in between. The CDR3 nucleotides read TGCAGCGTGGGACAAAACACAGATACGCAGTATTTT. It yields the protein CSVGQNTDTQYF.

V is TRBV9 and J is TRBJ2-1; 10 nucleotides align to TRBD1. The CDR3 spans 17 residues. Per germline, CDR1 SGDLS and CDR2 YYNGEE. V trimming: 4 bases; J trimming: 5 bases; junction bases outside the gene matches: 12. The CDR3 sequence is CASSPRGGTGANNEQFF. CDR3 bases: TGTGCCAGCAGCCCCCGAGGGGGGACAGGGGCCAACAATGAGCAGTTCTTC.

The chain uses TRBV9 and TRBJ2-2; 7 bases are a match to TRBD2. This CDR3 is built from 15 residues. Looked up from germline, CDR1 is SGDLS and CDR2 is YYNGEE. V was pared by 0 bases and J by 3 bases, with 2 bases of the junction left unmatched. The CDR3 loop is CASSVVGGYTGELFF. The CDR3 nucleotides read TGTGCCAGCAGCGTAGTCGGGGGGTACACCGGGGAGCTGTTTTTT.

The chain employs TRBV10-2 and TRBJ2-1; TRBD2 agrees at 9 bases. Losses at the gene ends were 6 bases for V and 0 bases for J; bases not matched to a gene: 3. CDR3 length: 15 residues. CDR1 WSHSY and CDR2 SAAADI come from the germline V gene. The CDR3 DNA reads as TGCGCCAGCAGCCTAGCGGGGAGCTCCTACAATGAGCAGTTCTTC. Protein sequence: CASSLAGSSYNEQFF.

Written as DNA, the CDR3 is TGTGCCAGCGGGGCTTTGGGCAGGTCCGAAAAACTGTTTTTT. Its protein is CASGALGRSEKLFF. The rearrangement uses TRBV7-9 and TRBJ1-4, with TRBD1 as a possible D gene (5 bases). This CDR3 has 14 residues. The ends were cut back, 8 bases at V and 8 bases at J, with 18 bases in the middle. Germline loops: CDR1 SEHNR, CDR2 FQNEAQ (reference sequence).

The J gene is TRBJ1-2, the V gene TRBV5-1; weak D call: TRBD1 (5 bases). V shed 1 base and J shed 6 bases, with 13 bases lying between them. Germline loops: CDR1 SGHRS, CDR2 YFSETQ. This CDR3 is 14 amino acids long. The CDR3 spells CASSLPSGADGYTF. In DNA, the CDR3 is TGCGCCAGCAGCTTGCCTTCTGGGGCTGATGGCTACACCTTC.

This clone was seen once. The chain employs TRBV19 and TRBJ1-3; D may be TRBD1 (5 bases). The CDR3 totals 14 residues. Trimming removed 7 bases from V and 0 bases from J, with 10 bases in between. The V gene's germline CDR1 is LNHDA and CDR2 SQIVND (reference sequence). Here the CDR3 reads CASTRDSSGNTIYF. In DNA, the CDR3 is TGTGCCAGTACTCGAGACAGCTCTGGAAACACCATATATTTT.

This clone showed up just a few times. This chain joins TRBV12-3 or TRBV12-4 and TRBJ2-7; a possible D gene is TRBD2 (5 bases). The CDR3 spans 12 residues. V gave up 3 bases and J gave up 3 bases, with 6 bases separating them. The CDR3 protein is CASSFGLYEQYF. DNA of the CDR3: TGTGCCAGCAGTTTTGGACTCTACGAGCAGTACTTC.

J is TRBJ2-1 and V is TRBV29-1; 10 bases align to TRBD1. The CDR3 consists of 16 residues. The J segment lost 3 bases and the V segment lost 4 bases, leaving 9 bases of the junction unmatched. Germline assignment: CDR1 SQVTM and CDR2 ANQGSEA. The CDR3 spells CSVAKDRGLIYNEQFF. CDR3 sequence (DNA): TGCAGCGTTGCAAAAGACAGGGGGCTTATCTACAATGAGCAGTTCTTC.

This rearrangement joins TRBV9 to TRBJ2-6, with 13 bases identical to TRBD2. J gave up 0 bases and V 4 bases, and 4 bases lay outside the gene matches. CDR3 length: 18 amino acids. The germline V gene has CDR1 SGDLS and CDR2 YYNGEE. The CDR3 reads CASSLTSGGSSGANVLTF. As DNA, the CDR3 is TGTGCCAGCAGCTTGACTAGCGGGGGGTCCTCTGGGGCCAACGTCCTGACTTTC.

The chain uses TRBV4-1 and TRBJ2-1; possible D gene TRBD1, 6 bases. The CDR3 extends over 12 amino acids. Trimming removed 4 bases from V and 8 bases from J, with 9 bases in between. Germline CDR1 and CDR2: MGHRA and YSYEKL. The CDR3 reads CASSLGTYEQFF. In nucleotides, the CDR3 is TGCGCCAGCAGCCTGGGGACATATGAGCAGTTCTTC.

CDR3 protein: CASKQGQYGYTF. DNA of the CDR3: TGCGCCAGTAAACAGGGACAATATGGCTACACCTTC. The rearrangement links TRBV5-1 to TRBJ1-2; maybe TRBD1 (6 bases). The V gene's germline CDR1 is SGHRS and CDR2 YFSETQ. The CDR3 totals 12 residues. Trimming took 8 bases from V and 5 from J, leaving 13 bases between them.

V usage is TRBV10-3 and J usage is TRBJ1-1; D call uncertain. CDR1 and CDR2 from the germline V gene are ENHRY and SYGVKD. CDR3 length equals 12 residues. The V gene lost 2 bases and the J gene lost 10 bases, with 11 bases spanning the gap. DNA of the CDR3: TGTGCCATCAGTGAGGGCCAGTTAAGAGCTTTCTTT. Protein product: CAISEGQLRAFF.

This chain uses TRBV5-1 with TRBJ2-3; TRBD2 is a possible D gene (6 bases). V was cut by 7 bases and J by 2 bases, with 17 bases left in between. The CDR3 has 15 residues. Germline values: CDR1 SGHRS, CDR2 YFSETQ. This CDR3 is CASRYRDFLTDTQYF. Written as DNA, the CDR3 is TGCGCCAGCCGATACCGGGACTTCCTCACAGATACGCAGTATTTT.

The J gene is TRBJ1-4, the V gene TRBV19; 9 positions agree with TRBD1. This CDR3 comprises 14 residues. Trimming cost V 9 bases and J 10 bases; bases outside gene matches: 12. Germline CDR1 and CDR2: LNHDA and SQIVND (reference sequence). The CDR3 DNA reads as TGTGCCAGCGGACCGGGACAGGGAGTAGGAAAACTGTTTTTT. This codes for CASGPGQGVGKLFF.